These 32 T cell receptor beta chains originate from one sample sequenced in a study of cytomegalovirus exposure and HLA in healthy donors. Amplification used 60 Vbeta primers and 13 Jbeta primers. Clones were read by immunoSEQ multiplex PCR, and TCRdb kept only the in-frame ones, dropping some. The data contain about 110,000 clones, about three quarters of them singletons. Source material: PBMCs. All receptors come from a male donor in good health and CMV-seronegative.

V and J are TRBV6-1 and TRBJ1-5; weak D call: TRBD1 (5 bases). The CDR3 is made up of 17 amino acids. V dropped 2 bases and J dropped 2 bases, with 16 bases sitting between them. CDR1 and CDR2 from the germline V gene are MNHNS and SASEGT. CDR3 loop: CASSEKVGGRGNQPQHF. In DNA form, the CDR3 reads TGTGCCAGCAGTGAAAAGGTCGGGGGAAGGGGCAATCAGCCCCAGCATTTT.

The V call is TRBV11-3, the J call TRBJ2-7; 8 bases map to TRBD1. The trim removed 5 bases at V and 7 bases at J, leaving 13 bases unmatched. The length of the CDR3 is 15 residues. Germline V lookup: CDR1 SGHNT, CDR2 YENEEA. CDR3 coding DNA: TGTGCCAGCAGCCGGAACTCAGGGGGCCCCAAGGAGCAGTACTTC. The encoded protein is CASSRNSGGPKEQYF.

This clone was recorded only once. The chain joins TRBV5-1 to TRBJ1-4; 7 bases fit TRBD1. CDR3 length: 14 amino acids. Trimming at V came to 3 bases and at J to 3 bases, leaving 2 bases not matched to a gene. Per the germline V gene, CDR1 is SGHRS and CDR2 is YFSETQ. The CDR3 region has the DNA TGCGCCAGCAGCTCCGGGACAGCTAATGAAAAACTGTTTTTT. Translation gives CASSSGTANEKLFF. Complete variable domain (other parts from reference TRBV5-1 and TRBJ1-4): KAGVTQTPRYLIKTRGQQVTLSCSPISGHRSVSWYQQTPGQGLQFLFEYFSETQRNKGNFPGRFSGRQFSNSRSEMNVSTLELGDSALYLCASSSGTANEKLFFGSGTQLSVL.

The chain has TRBV6-5 and TRBJ1-3; the D gene is possibly TRBD1 (5 bases). V lost 2 bases, J lost 4 bases, and 12 bases lay in between. Germline lookup yields CDR1 MNHEY and CDR2 SVGAGI. The CDR3 is made up of 15 amino acids. The CDR3 protein is CASSYNLGLGNTIYF. The CDR3 region has the DNA TGTGCCAGCAGTTACAATCTGGGGCTGGGAAACACCATATATTTT.

V gene TRBV28 combines with J gene TRBJ2-2, with 9 nucleotides matching TRBD2. Germline V gene sequence: CDR1 MDHEN, CDR2 SYDVKM. Germline trimming cut 3 bases from V and 6 bases from J; bases unmatched to any gene: 11. The CDR3 extends over 17 amino acids. The CDR3 loop is CASSFDAGGPGAGELFF. In DNA, the CDR3 is TGTGCCAGCAGTTTCGACGCGGGAGGGCCAGGCGCCGGGGAGCTGTTTTTT.

The chain joins TRBV2 to TRBJ2-3; TRBD2 aligns across 12 bases. Germline values: CDR1 SNHLY, CDR2 FYNNEI. This CDR3 is 15 amino acids long. The junction had 10 bases not matched to a gene; V was cut back by 10 bases and J by 5 bases. The CDR3 reads CATEGLAGGVDTQYF. For the CDR3, the DNA is TGTGCCACCGAGGGGCTAGCGGGGGGGGTAGATACGCAGTATTTT.

About this clone itself: One end of the junction does not line up with germline, which may come from a read error. The V and J genes are TRBV5-6 and TRBJ2-7, with a weak D call TRBD1 (6 bases). CDR1 and CDR2 from the germline V gene are SGHDT and YYEEEE. The CDR3 contains 12 residues. DNA for the CDR3: TGTGCCAGCAGCTTGGCGACAGGTGAACCGAACTTC. It translates to CASSLATGEPNF. Variable domain in full (rest from reference TRBV5-6 and TRBJ2-7): DAGVTQSPTHLIKTRGQQVTLRCSPKSGHDTVSWYQQALGQGPQFIFQYYEEEERQRGNFPDRFSGHQFPNYSSELNVNALLLGDSALYLCASSLATGEPNFGPGTRLTVT.

The J gene is TRBJ2-7, the V gene TRBV7-9, with D unresolved. The germline gives CDR1 SEHNR, CDR2 FQNEAQ (reference sequence). The V end was cut by 5 bases, the J end by 0 bases, with 8 bases between. This CDR3 is 13 amino acids long. The CDR3 bases are TGTGCCAGCAGCCCCTCCGTCTCCTACGAGCAGTACTTC. Amino acid sequence: CASSPSVSYEQYF.

This clone was detected only once. This chain uses TRBV25-1 with TRBJ2-1, with 10 bases lining up with TRBD2. The CDR3 is 15 amino acids. Germline values: CDR1 MGHDK, CDR2 SYGVNS. V shed 3 bases and J 8 bases; nucleotides not matched to a gene: 7. Here the CDR3 DNA reads TGTGCCAGCAGTGACCCCGCTAGCGGGGGAGATGAGCAGTTCTTC. The encoded protein is CASSDPASGGDEQFF.

The chain carries TRBV6-4 and TRBJ2-2; D is ambiguous. Germline-derived CDR1 and CDR2 are MRHNA and SNTAGT. The CDR3 loop spans 13 amino acids. V shed 0 bases and J shed 4 bases, with 3 bases lying between them. CDR3 in amino acids: CASSDSSTGELFF. As DNA, the CDR3 is TGTGCCAGCAGTGACTCGAGCACCGGGGAGCTGTTTTTT.

The V and J genes are TRBV18 and TRBJ2-6; TRBD1 matches 8 bases. There are 20 residues in the CDR3. V lost 5 bases to trimming and J lost 1 base; unmatched junction nucleotides: 16. Germline CDR1 reads KGHSH; CDR2 reads LQKENI. The CDR3 reads CASSRSVLWQGASGANVLTF. CDR3 sequence (DNA): TGTGCCAGCTCAAGGTCTGTATTGTGGCAGGGGGCTTCTGGGGCCAACGTCCTGACTTTC. The full variable domain, with the rest looked up from reference TRBV18 and TRBJ2-6, is NAGVMQNPRHLVRRRGQEARLRCSPMKGHSHVYWYRQLPEEGLKFMVYLQKENIIDESGMPKERFSAEFPKEGPSILRIQQVVRGDSAAYFCASSRSVLWQGASGANVLTFGAGSRLTVL.

This chain connects TRBV11-2 to TRBJ1-2; 8 nucleotides agree with TRBD1. Per the germline V gene, CDR1 is SGHAT and CDR2 is FQNNGV. CDR3 length: 17 amino acids. Trimming removed 4 bases from V and 2 bases from J; junction bases left unmatched: 12. CDR3 sequence (DNA): TGTGCCAGCAGCTCCGGGACAGGCTTCGGGGCCAACTATGGCTACACCTTC. This codes for CASSSGTGFGANYGYTF.

The rearrangement links TRBV6-1 to TRBJ2-7; D gene uncertain. This CDR3 has 13 residues. Trimming shortened V by 2 bases and J by 6 bases, and 11 bases separated the two germline ends. Germline loops: CDR1 MNHNS, CDR2 SASEGT. The chain's CDR3 is CASSENSPGEQYF. Here the CDR3 DNA reads TGTGCCAGCAGTGAAAACAGTCCTGGCGAGCAGTACTTC.

V gene TRBV2 combines with J gene TRBJ2-2; 9 bases are shared with TRBD2. CDR3 length: 17 amino acids. V was pared by 2 bases and J by 0 bases, with 4 bases of the junction left unmatched. Germline assignment: CDR1 SNHLY and CDR2 FYNNEI. DNA of the CDR3: TGTGCCAGCAGTGAAAACGGACTAGCGTCGAACACCGGGGAGCTGTTTTTT. Its translation is CASSENGLASNTGELFF. The variable domain in full, completed from reference TRBV2 and TRBJ2-2, reads EPEVTQTPSHQVTQMGQEVILRCVPISNHLYFYWYRQILGQKVEFLVSFYNNEISEKSEIFDDQFSVERPDGSNFTLKIRSTKLEDSAMYFCASSENGLASNTGELFFGEGSRLTVL.

J is TRBJ2-2 and V is TRBV4-1, with 8 bases aligning to TRBD1. Germline V gene sequence: CDR1 MGHRA, CDR2 YSYEKL. The CDR3 sequence is 15 residues long. The trim removed 6 bases at V and 4 bases at J, leaving 7 bases unmatched. This chain's CDR3 is CASSPGQGITGELFF. The CDR3 DNA reads as TGCGCCAGCAGTCCCGGACAGGGTATCACCGGGGAGCTGTTTTTT.

The rearrangement uses TRBV28 and TRBJ2-5, with D tentatively TRBD1 (7 bases). V was clipped by 8 bases and J by 5 bases, with 24 bases between them. This CDR3 has 16 amino acids. The V gene's germline CDR1 is MDHEN and CDR2 SYDVKM. CDR3 sequence: CASAPGGLTAGETQYF. CDR3 nucleotide sequence: TGTGCCAGCGCACCAGGGGGGCTAACGGCGGGGGAGACCCAGTACTTC.

Comments on this clone: One end of the junction does not line up with germline, which may come from a read error. This chain links TRBV7-9 with TRBJ2-7; D perhaps matches TRBD1 (5 bases). The CDR3 has 14 amino acids. CDR1 is SEHNR and CDR2 is FQNEAQ in the germline V gene (reference sequence). Here the CDR3 reads CSSSLAVRVDEQYF. DNA of the CDR3: TGTTCCAGCAGCTTAGCAGTCAGGGTGGACGAGCAGTACTTC. The whole variable domain, remainder taken from reference TRBV7-9 and TRBJ2-7, is DTGVSQNPRHKITKRGQNVTFRCDPISEHNRLYWYRQTLGQGPEFLTYFQNEAQLEKSRLLSDRFSAERPKGSFSTLEIQRTEQGDSAMYLCSSSLAVRVDEQYFGPGTRLTVT.

The V call is TRBV7-2, the J call TRBJ2-1; 7 bases line up with TRBD1. The CDR3 has 14 residues. After removal of 5 bases from V and 9 bases from J, the junction contained 10 bases not matched to a gene. Germline CDR1 SGHTA, CDR2 FQGNSA. In DNA form, the CDR3 reads TGTGCCAGCAGCGCTCACACAGGGGTCGCTGAGCAGTTCTTC. It codes for CASSAHTGVAEQFF.

The V and J genes are TRBV28 and TRBJ2-2; perhaps TRBD1 as D (6 bases). The CDR3 totals 17 residues. Between the trimmed V and J ends, which lost 6 bases and 5 bases, there was a span of 22 bases. CDR1 MDHEN and CDR2 SYDVKM come from the germline V gene. The CDR3 DNA sequence: TGTGCCAGCAGCCGAATTTCCCCGGGACACCTTACCGGGGAGCTGTTTTTT. Protein sequence: CASSRISPGHLTGELFF.

This sequence joins TRBV7-9 and TRBJ2-3, with TRBD2 matching 12 bases. The V gene end was trimmed by 3 bases and the J gene end by 6 bases; junction bases not matched to a gene: 4. The CDR3 totals 15 residues. CDR1 and CDR2 from the germline V gene are SEHNR and FQNEAQ (reference sequence). The CDR3: CASSLTSGRRDTQYF. In DNA form, the CDR3 reads TGTGCCAGCAGCTTGACTAGCGGGAGAAGGGATACGCAGTATTTT.

The chain recombines TRBV9 with TRBJ2-5; D possibly corresponds to TRBD2 (7 bases). The CDR3 covers 15 residues. Germline lookup yields CDR1 SGDLS and CDR2 YYNGEE. The V end was cut by 3 bases, the J end by 13 bases, with 25 bases between. CDR3 sequence reads: CASSEGGVGTDRRYF. In nucleotides, the CDR3 is TGTGCCAGCAGCGAGGGGGGGGTAGGGACGGATCGCCGGTACTTC.

The rearrangement joins TRBV18 to TRBJ2-5; TRBD1 is a possible D gene (6 bases). Germline lookup yields CDR1 KGHSH and CDR2 LQKENI. Trimming took 5 bases from V and 2 from J, leaving 15 bases between them. CDR3 length: 15 residues. The chain's CDR3 is CASSLSGTSQETQYF. The CDR3 DNA reads TGTGCCAGCTCATTATCCGGGACATCTCAAGAGACCCAGTACTTC.

The rearrangement joins TRBV7-9 to TRBJ1-1; TRBD1 matches at 8 bases. V dropped 8 bases and J dropped 5; count of bases not matched to a gene: 4. Germline assignment: CDR1 SEHNR and CDR2 FQNEAQ (reference sequence). This CDR3 contains 12 residues. The CDR3 region is CASLRDRTEAFF. CDR3 sequence (DNA): TGTGCCAGCCTTCGGGACAGGACTGAAGCTTTCTTT.

The chain carries TRBV28 and TRBJ2-7, with TRBD2 matching 9 bases. The length of the CDR3 is 15 residues. J gave up 3 bases and V 5 bases, and 8 bases lay outside the gene matches. CDR1 and CDR2 (germline): MDHEN, SYDVKM. CDR3 bases: TGTGCCAGCAGTGCGGGGGGGGGCGGACTCTACGAGCAGTACTTC. Encoded protein: CASSAGGGGLYEQYF.

The chain combines TRBV10-2 with TRBJ1-5, with D possibly being TRBD1 (5 bases). Trimming cost V 8 bases and J 4 bases, with 18 bases left between them. This CDR3 region has 15 residues. From germline, CDR1 is WSHSY and CDR2 SAAADI. The DNA of the CDR3 is TGCGCCAGCGCCTACGGGGGGATGTTAAATCAGCCCCAGCATTTT. This encodes CASAYGGMLNQPQHF.

V and J are TRBV6-1 and TRBJ2-7; 7 bases match TRBD2. The CDR3 has 15 amino acids. CDR1 is MNHNS, CDR2 SASEGT, per germline. Trimming at V came to 2 bases and at J to 4 bases, leaving 8 bases not matched to a gene. The CDR3: CASSELAGEAYEQYF. CDR3 nucleotides: TGTGCCAGCAGTGAATTGGCGGGAGAGGCGTACGAGCAGTACTTC.

In DNA, the CDR3 is TGTGCCAGCAGCTTACGGACAGGCGATCAGTTCTTC. Translating it yields CASSLRTGDQFF. The chain combines TRBV13 with TRBJ2-1, with 7 positions matching TRBD1. Germline V gene lookup returns CDR1 PRHDT and CDR2 FYEKMQ (reference sequence). The CDR3 sequence is 12 residues long. The ends lost 2 bases at V and 13 bases at J; junction bases unmatched: 5.

This chain joins TRBV5-1 and TRBJ2-2; 7 bases align to TRBD2. V gave up 3 bases and J gave up 3 bases; unmatched junction bases: 11. Germline loops: CDR1 SGHRS, CDR2 YFSETQ. This CDR3 is 17 amino acids long. This CDR3 is CASSSGSAGVDTGELFF. In nucleotides, the CDR3 is TGCGCCAGCAGCTCGGGGAGCGCGGGGGTGGACACCGGGGAGCTGTTTTTT.

V usage is TRBV19 and J usage is TRBJ2-2; TRBD2 might be the D (5 bases). Germline V gene sequence: CDR1 LNHDA, CDR2 SQIVND (reference sequence). V lost 1 base and J 6 bases, leaving 12 bases between the germline ends. CDR3 size: 15 residues. Here the CDR3 reads CASSIGHAGPGELFF. CDR3 bases: TGTGCCAGTAGTATAGGTCATGCGGGCCCCGGGGAGCTGTTTTTT. Looking up the rest from reference TRBV19 and TRBJ2-2 gives the full variable domain: DGGITQSPKYLFRKEGQNVTLSCEQNLNHDAMYWYRQDPGQGLRLIYYSQIVNDFQKGDIAEGYSVSREKKESFPLTVTSAQKNPTAFYLCASSIGHAGPGELFFGEGSRLTVL.

The table lists this clone with a few counts. The chain uses TRBV2 and TRBJ1-1; D is perhaps TRBD1 (5 bases). Per germline, CDR1 SNHLY and CDR2 FYNNEI. The V end was cut by 3 bases, the J end by 3 bases, with 11 bases between. There are 14 residues in the CDR3. CDR3 residues: CASSDSGRDTEAFF. As DNA, the CDR3 is TGTGCCAGCAGTGATTCAGGGAGGGACACTGAAGCTTTCTTT.

The chain has TRBV27 and TRBJ1-3; no reliable D call. V dropped 6 bases and J dropped 4 bases, with 13 bases sitting between them. Germline V gene data show CDR1 as MNHEY and CDR2 as SMNVEV (reference sequence). The CDR3 loop spans 14 amino acids. The CDR3: CASSRIGSGNTIYF. DNA of the CDR3: TGTGCCAGCAGCCGAATCGGTTCGGGAAACACCATATATTTT.

The chain combines TRBV28 with TRBJ2-7; D perhaps matches TRBD2 (6 bases). The CDR3 sequence is 14 residues long. CDR1 MDHEN and CDR2 SYDVKM come from the germline V gene. The V and J ends lost 3 bases and 3 bases respectively, with 12 bases between them. The CDR3 reads CASSFRAGRYEQYF. CDR3 in DNA: TGTGCCAGCAGTTTTCGGGCGGGACGCTACGAGCAGTACTTC.